This T cell receptor (beta chain) was captured in a study of CD8 T cells in Susac syndrome. The CDR3 has 14 residues. In germline, CDR1 is MNHEY, CDR2 SMNVEV (reference sequence). The V end was cut by 6 bases, the J end by 2 bases, with 14 bases between. Random hexamers primed reverse transcription of about 0.5 to 1 ug RNA. Amplification of TCR beta CDR3 was carried out by immunoSEQ multiplex PCR, which covered 54 Vbeta and 13 Jbeta segments. TCRdb ran MiXCR on the immunoSEQ multiplex PCR reads and lists one entry per CDR3 protein. The table includes some 150,000 distinct CDR3 sequences, nearly 97% detected once. The patients serving as multiple sclerosis controls were treatment-naive. They had stable or active relapsing-remitting disease and fulfilled revised McDonald criteria. The TEMRA cells underwent FACS enrichment, while the CD8+ and CD4+ T cells underwent negative isolation.

Sequencing input: CD8+ T cells from PBMCs. The receptor was isolated from a human donor with multiple sclerosis. V and J are TRBV27 and TRBJ2-7; D may be TRBD2 (6 bases). Written as DNA, the CDR3 is TGTGCCAGCAGCATAATCGGCGGGGCCTACGAGCAGTACGTC. This sequence encodes CASSIIGGAYEQYV.